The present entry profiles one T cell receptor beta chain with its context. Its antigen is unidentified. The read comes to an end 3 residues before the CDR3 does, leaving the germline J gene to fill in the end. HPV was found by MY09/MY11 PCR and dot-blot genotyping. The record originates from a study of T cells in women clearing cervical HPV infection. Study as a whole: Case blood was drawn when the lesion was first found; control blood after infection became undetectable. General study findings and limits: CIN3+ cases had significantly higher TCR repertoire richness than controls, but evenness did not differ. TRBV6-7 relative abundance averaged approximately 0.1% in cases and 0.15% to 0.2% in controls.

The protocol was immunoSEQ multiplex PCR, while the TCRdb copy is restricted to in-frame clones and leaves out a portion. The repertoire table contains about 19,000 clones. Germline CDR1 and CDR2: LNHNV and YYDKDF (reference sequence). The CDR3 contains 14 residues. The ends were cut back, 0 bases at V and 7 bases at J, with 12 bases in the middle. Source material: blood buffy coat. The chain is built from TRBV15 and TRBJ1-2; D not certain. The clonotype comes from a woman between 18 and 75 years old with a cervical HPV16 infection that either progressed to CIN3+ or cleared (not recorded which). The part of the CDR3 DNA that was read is TGTGCCACCAGCAGAGAGGGTGCAGGTGGTGGC. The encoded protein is CATSREGAGGG. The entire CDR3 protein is CATSREGAGGGYTF.